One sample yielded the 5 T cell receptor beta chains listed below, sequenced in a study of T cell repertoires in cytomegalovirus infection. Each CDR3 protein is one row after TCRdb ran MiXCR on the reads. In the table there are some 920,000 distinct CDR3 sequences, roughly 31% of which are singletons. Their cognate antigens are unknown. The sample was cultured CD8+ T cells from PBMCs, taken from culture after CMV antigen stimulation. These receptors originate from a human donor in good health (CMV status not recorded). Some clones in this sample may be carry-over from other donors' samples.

The CDR3 sequence: CAISIGNNEQFF. DNA for the CDR3: TGTGCCATCAGTATCGGCAACAATGAGCAGTTCTTC. The rearrangement uses TRBV10-3 and TRBJ2-1, with D hard to call. The CDR3 length is 12 residues. Trimming shortened V by 5 bases and J by 5 bases, and 7 bases separated the two germline ends. Germline assignment: CDR1 ENHRY and CDR2 SYGVKD.

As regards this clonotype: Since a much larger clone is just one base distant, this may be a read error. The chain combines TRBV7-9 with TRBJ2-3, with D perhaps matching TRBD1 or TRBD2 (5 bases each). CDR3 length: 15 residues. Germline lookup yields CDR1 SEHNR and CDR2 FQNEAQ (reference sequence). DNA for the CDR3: TGTGCCAACAGCTTACTCAGAGGGGGCACAGATACGCAGTATTTT. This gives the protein CANSLLRGGTDTQYF. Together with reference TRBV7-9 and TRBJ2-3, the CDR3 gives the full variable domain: DTGVSQNPRHKITKRGQNVTFRCDPISEHNRLYWYRQTLGQGPEFLTYFQNEAQLEKSRLLSDRFSAERPKGSFSTLEIQRTEQGDSAMYLCANSLLRGGTDTQYFGPGTRLTVL.

The CDR3 nucleotides are TGCGCCAGCAGCCAAGAAGGATTGGCGGGGGGGGTCAACAATGAGCAGTTCTTC. Protein: CASSQEGLAGGVNNEQFF. The chain links TRBV4-1 to TRBJ2-1, with TRBD2 identical over 9 bases. Germline values: CDR1 MGHRA, CDR2 YSYEKL. The CDR3 length is 18 residues. V dropped 0 bases and J dropped 5; count of bases not matched to a gene: 11.

The CDR3 sequence: CSAELRVWETQYF. CDR3 DNA sequence: TGCAGTGCCGAATTGAGGGTTTGGGAGACCCAGTACTTC. V gene TRBV20-1 combines with J gene TRBJ2-5, with D maybe TRBD2 (5 bases). This CDR3 contains 13 residues. Germline V CDR1 and CDR2: DFQATT, SNEGSKA (reference sequence). Trimming took 6 bases from V and 5 from J, leaving 16 bases between them.

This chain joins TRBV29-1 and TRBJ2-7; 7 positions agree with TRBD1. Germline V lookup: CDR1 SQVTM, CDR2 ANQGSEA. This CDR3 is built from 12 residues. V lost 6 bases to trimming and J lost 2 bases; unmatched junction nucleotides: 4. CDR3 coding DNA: TGCAGCGTCACGACAGGGCCCTACGAGCAGTACGTC. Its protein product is CSVTTGPYEQYV.